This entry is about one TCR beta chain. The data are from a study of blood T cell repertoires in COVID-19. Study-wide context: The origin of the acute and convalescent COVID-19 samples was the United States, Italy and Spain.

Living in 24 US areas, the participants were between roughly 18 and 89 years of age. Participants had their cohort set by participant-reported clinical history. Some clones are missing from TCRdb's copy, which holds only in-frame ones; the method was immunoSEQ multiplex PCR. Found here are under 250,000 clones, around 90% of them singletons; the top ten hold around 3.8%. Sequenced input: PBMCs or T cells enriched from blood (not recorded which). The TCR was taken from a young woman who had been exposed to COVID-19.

In DNA, the CDR3 is TGTGCCAGCAGTCCCCAGAACAATGAGCAGTTCTTC. This gives the protein CASSPQNNEQFF. This chain uses TRBV6-6 with TRBJ2-1; D gene uncertain. Germline CDR1 reads MNHNY; CDR2 reads SVGAGI (reference sequence). The CDR3 length is 12 residues. Trimming took 5 bases from V and 5 from J, leaving 7 bases between them.